The rows below give T cell receptor beta chains drawn from one sample of a study of cytomegalovirus exposure and HLA in healthy donors. Assay used: immunoSEQ multiplex PCR; TCRdb lists only in-frame clones, some missing. The table shows approximately 100,000 clones, with less than 80% occurring only once. What was sequenced was PBMCs. These receptors all stem from a man aged 30 to 45 in good health and CMV-seropositive. Each CDR3 is given with its conserved first and last residue. Fields, in order: CDR3 length, clone size, J gene, D gene, V gene, CDR3 DNA, CDR3 protein. D genes are given only for firm matches. Size is omitted from some rows. Given values are once, few, many or a class for expanded clones.

>13|.|TRBJ2-5|.|TRBV7-2
TGTGCCAGCAGCGCCGGGAGCAAAGAGACCCAGTACTTC
CASSAGSKETQYF
>14|.|TRBJ2-3|.|TRBV27
TGTGCCAGCAGTTTAATGTTAGCCACAGATACGCAGTATTTT
CASSLMLATDTQYF
>15|few|TRBJ2-5|TRBD2|TRBV14
TGTGCCAGCAGCCGGGGACTAGCGGTCCAAGAGACCCAGTACTTC
CASSRGLAVQETQYF
>19|.|TRBJ2-5|TRBD2|TRBV4-2
TGTGCCAGCAGCCAAGATTGGGGTCCCGCGGGGGGGCCCGGGGAGACCCAGTACTTC
CASSQDWGPAGGPGETQYF
>17|.|TRBJ1-1|.|TRBV11-1
TGTGCCAGCAGCTTACTCGCCGGGGGTCCCCGCGGCACTGAAGCTTTCTTT
CASSLLAGGPRGTEAFF
>16|.|TRBJ2-1|TRBD2|TRBV4-2
TGTGCCAGCAGCCAACCCGGGACTAGCGGTATTAGTGAGCAGTTCTTC
CASSQPGTSGISEQFF
>13|few|TRBJ2-1|TRBD2|TRBV28
TGTGCCAGCAGTGGACTAGCGGGTGGGGAGCAGTTCTTC
CASSGLAGGEQFF
>13|.|TRBJ2-7|TRBD2|TRBV2
TGTGCCAGCAGTTGGACTAGCGACTACGAGCAGTACTTC
CASSWTSDYEQYF
>13|.|TRBJ1-5|.|TRBV5-3
TGTGCCAAAAGCTTTCGCAGTTATCAGCCCCAGCATTTT
CAKSFRSYQPQHF
>13|.|TRBJ1-2|TRBD1|TRBV7-3
TGTGCCAGCAGCCCAGGACAGGGTGCTGGCTACACCTTC
CASSPGQGAGYTF
>13|.|TRBJ2-7|.|TRBV7-2
TGTGCCAGCAGCTTTGCCGCGCCCTACGAGCAGTACTTC
CASSFAAPYEQYF
>16|few|TRBJ2-3|TRBD2|TRBV11-2
TGTGCCAGCAGCTTAGGAGCGGGGGAACCCACAGATACGCAGTATTTT
CASSLGAGEPTDTQYF
>14|.|TRBJ1-1|TRBD1|TRBV19
TGTGCCAGTAGAGAGGACAGGGCGAGCACTGAAGCTTTCTTT
CASREDRASTEAFF
>15|.|TRBJ2-2|.|TRBV7-3
TGTGCCAGCAGCTTAGGTGCGGGGAACACCGGGGAGCTGTTTTTT
CASSLGAGNTGELFF
>15|.|TRBJ1-2|TRBD1|TRBV2
TGTGCCAGCAGAAACCAGGGGGGACAGGGAGGCGGCTACACCTTC
CASRNQGGQGGGYTF
>16|.|TRBJ1-2|.|TRBV4-2
TGTGCCAGCAGCCAAGAGGCGGGAATGAGGAACTATGGCTACACCTTC
CASSQEAGMRNYGYTF
>12|.|TRBJ1-4|.|TRBV23-1
TGCGCCAGCAGTCCCAGGGATGAAAAACTGTTTTTT
CASSPRDEKLFF
>13|.|TRBJ2-1|.|TRBV6-5
TGTGCCAGCGGGCAGGGCCATTACAATGAGCAGTTCTTC
CASGQGHYNEQFF
>17|.|TRBJ2-5|TRBD2|TRBV4-1
TGCGCCAGCAGCCAAGGGTGGGGCGGGGGGGCTCGGGAGACCCAGTACTTC
CASSQGWGGGARETQYF
>17|.|TRBJ2-4|TRBD2|TRBV9
TGTGCCAGCAGCGCAGAGGGACTAGCGGGGGGGCGGCCCATTCAGTACTTC
CASSAEGLAGGRPIQYF
>17|.|TRBJ2-1|TRBD2|TRBV27
TGTGCCAGCAGTTTATCGGGGGCTAGCGGGACCTACAATGAGCAGTTCTTC
CASSLSGASGTYNEQFF
>14|.|TRBJ2-1|.|TRBV6-4
TGTGCCAGCAGCCTTTCGGACAGACACAATGAGCAGTTCTTC
CASSLSDRHNEQFF
>15|.|TRBJ1-4|.|TRBV7-9
TGTGCCAGCAGCTCTACGGACACTTGGAATGAAAAACTGTTTTTT
CASSSTDTWNEKLFF
>14|.|TRBJ1-2|TRBD1|TRBV18
TGTGCCAGCTCACCATACAGGGGAGGCTATGGCTACACCTTC
CASSPYRGGYGYTF
>16|.|TRBJ1-2|.|TRBV19
TGTGCCAGCACCCCCCGGGACTACAAAAGGGGCTATGGCTACACCTTC
CASTPRDYKRGYGYTF
>16|.|TRBJ2-2|TRBD1|TRBV7-6
TGTGCCAGCAGCTTAGGACAGGGCAAATTGGCCGGGGAGCTGTTTTTT
CASSLGQGKLAGELFF
>14|.|TRBJ1-2|TRBD1|TRBV27
TGTGCCAGCAGTCCGGACAGGGATAACTATGGCTACACCTTC
CASSPDRDNYGYTF